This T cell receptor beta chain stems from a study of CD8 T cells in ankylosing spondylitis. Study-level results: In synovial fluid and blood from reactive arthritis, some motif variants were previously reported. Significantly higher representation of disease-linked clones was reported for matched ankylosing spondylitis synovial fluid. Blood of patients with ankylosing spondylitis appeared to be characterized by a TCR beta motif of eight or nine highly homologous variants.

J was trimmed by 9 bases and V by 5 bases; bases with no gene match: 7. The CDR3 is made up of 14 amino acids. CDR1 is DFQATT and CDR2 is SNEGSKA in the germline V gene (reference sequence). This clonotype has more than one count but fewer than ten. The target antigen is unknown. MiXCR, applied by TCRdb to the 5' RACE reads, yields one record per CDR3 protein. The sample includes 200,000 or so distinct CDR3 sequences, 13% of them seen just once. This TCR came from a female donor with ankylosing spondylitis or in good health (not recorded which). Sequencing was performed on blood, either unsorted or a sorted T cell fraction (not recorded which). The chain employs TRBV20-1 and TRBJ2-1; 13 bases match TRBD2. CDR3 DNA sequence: TGCAGTGCTCCAGGACTAGCGGGAGCTGTTGAGCAGTTCTTC. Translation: CSAPGLAGAVEQFF.